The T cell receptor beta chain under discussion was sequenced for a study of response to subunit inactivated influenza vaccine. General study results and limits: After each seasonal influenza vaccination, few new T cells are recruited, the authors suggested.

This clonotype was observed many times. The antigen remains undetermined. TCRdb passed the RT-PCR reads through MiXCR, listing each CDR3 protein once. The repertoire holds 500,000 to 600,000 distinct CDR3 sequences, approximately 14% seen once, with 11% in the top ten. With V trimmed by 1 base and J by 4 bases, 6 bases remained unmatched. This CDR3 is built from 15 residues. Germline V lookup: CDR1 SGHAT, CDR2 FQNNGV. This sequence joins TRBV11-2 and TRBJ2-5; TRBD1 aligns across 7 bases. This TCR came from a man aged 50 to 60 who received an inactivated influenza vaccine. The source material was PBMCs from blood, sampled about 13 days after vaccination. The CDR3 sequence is CASSLVWTGTETQYF. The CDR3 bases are TGTGCCAGCAGCTTAGTTTGGACAGGCACAGAGACCCAGTACTTC. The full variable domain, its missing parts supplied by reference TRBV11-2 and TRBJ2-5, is EAGVAQSPRYKIIEKRQSVAFWCNPISGHATLYWYQQILGQGPKLLIQFQNNGVVDDSQLPKDRFSAERLKGVDSTLKIQPAKLEDSAVYLCASSLVWTGTETQYFGPGTRLLVL.